What follows are 21 T cell receptor beta chains derived from one specimen sequenced in a study of control samples from healthy donors and cancer patients (TCRdb year 2020). The receptor library was made with the immunoSEQ multiplex PCR assay. TCRdb took over this immuneACCESS table, retaining in-frame rearrangements with V and J assigned. Such tables are incomplete; in checked studies, under half of the missing clones stem from an unresolved V gene, and the remainder is unexplained. This sample gives about 20,000 clones in total; around four fifths of them show up just once. The top ten clonotypes cover 25% to 30% of the sample. Material: PBMCs. The origin of the receptors is a woman aged 70-85 years with lung cancer.

The CDR3 here is CASSPGLQNTEAFF. In DNA, the CDR3 is TGCGCCAGCAGTCCAGGACTCCAGAACACTGAAGCTTTCTTT. J is TRBJ1-1 and V is TRBV10-2, with D unresolved. Trimming pared 5 bases from V and 1 base from J, leaving 11 bases between. The CDR3 covers 14 residues. Looked up from germline, CDR1 is WSHSY and CDR2 is SAAADI.

This sequence joins TRBV7-2 and TRBJ1-2; D ambiguous. Germline lookup yields CDR1 SGHTA and CDR2 FQGNSA. Trimming took off 3 bases at V and 8 bases at J, with 13 bases between the two ends. CDR3 length equals 13 residues. The CDR3 nucleotides are TGTGCCAGCAGCTTGGGCTTGGCGGGGGGCTACACCTTC. Protein sequence: CASSLGLAGGYTF.

By frequency in the sample, this clone is large (0.1 to 1%). CDR3 protein: CASSAEGLGDYTF. The CDR3 nucleotides read TGTGCCAGCAGTGCTGAGGGATTGGGTGACTACACCTTC. V and J are TRBV6-4 and TRBJ1-2; no definite D call. This CDR3 is built from 13 residues. Trimming took off 4 bases at V and 10 bases at J, with 16 bases between the two ends. Germline CDR1 and CDR2: MRHNA and SNTAGT.

The chain uses TRBV10-1 and TRBJ2-5, with D hard to call. Germline values: CDR1 WNHNN, CDR2 SYGVQD (reference sequence). This CDR3 is 13 amino acids long. Trimming pared 4 bases from V and 2 bases from J, leaving 8 bases between. The CDR3 bases are TGCGCCAGCAGTGTCGGCCATCAAGAGACCCAGTACTTC. This sequence encodes CASSVGHQETQYF.

The V and J genes are TRBV5-6 and TRBJ1-5; the D gene is possibly TRBD1 (6 bases). Germline CDR1 is SGHDT and CDR2 is YYEEEE. The CDR3 has 15 amino acids. Trimming cost V 4 bases and J 5 bases, with 16 bases left between them. The CDR3 region has the DNA TGTGCCAGCAGCCCCGATCGGGGGCCTGATCAGCCCCAGCATTTT. Its translation: CASSPDRGPDQPQHF. The whole variable domain, filled in from reference TRBV5-6 and TRBJ1-5, reads DAGVTQSPTHLIKTRGQQVTLRCSPKSGHDTVSWYQQALGQGPQFIFQYYEEEERQRGNFPDRFSGHQFPNYSSELNVNALLLGDSALYLCASSPDRGPDQPQHFGDGTRLSIL.

This clone has a handful of counts. The rearrangement uses TRBV7-6 and TRBJ1-2; tentative D call: TRBD1 (5 bases). With 0 bases removed from V and 8 bases from J, the gap between germline ends came to 16 bases. Germline assignment: CDR1 SGHVS and CDR2 FNYEAQ. This CDR3 is built from 15 residues. CDR3 sequence reads: CASSLAESGTGGYTF. The CDR3 DNA reads as TGTGCCAGCAGCTTAGCGGAATCCGGGACGGGCGGCTACACCTTC.

The chain combines TRBV6-5 with TRBJ2-7; 7 nucleotides match TRBD2. The length of the CDR3 is 14 residues. The V segment lost 2 bases and the J segment 4 bases; nucleotides outside the gene matches: 5. Germline V lookup: CDR1 MNHEY, CDR2 SVGAGI. This CDR3 reads CASSYGASGYEQYF. The DNA of the CDR3 is TGTGCCAGCAGTTACGGGGCTAGCGGTTACGAGCAGTACTTC.

The genes are TRBV9 and TRBJ2-7; tentatively, D is TRBD1 (7 bases). The CDR3 is 15 amino acids. Germline CDR1 reads SGDLS; CDR2 reads YYNGEE. V was cut by 4 bases and J by 7 bases, with 21 bases left in between. The CDR3 DNA reads TGTGCCAGCAGCAGGACAGGAGGAGGGGGCGGTGAGCAGTACTTC. It specifies CASSRTGGGGGEQYF.

DNA for the CDR3: TGTGCCAGCAGCAGGGGGATGAACACTGAAGCTTTCTTT. Translating it yields CASSRGMNTEAFF. The rearrangement joins TRBV25-1 to TRBJ1-1; TRBD1 matches at 7 bases. This CDR3 comprises 13 residues. From germline, CDR1 is MGHDK and CDR2 SYGVNS. The junction had 1 base not matched to a gene; V was cut back by 6 bases and J by 0 bases.

J is TRBJ2-1 and V is TRBV7-9, with 12 positions matching TRBD2. CDR3 length: 15 residues. J gave up 11 bases and V 0 bases, and 5 bases lay outside the gene matches. Germline CDR1 and CDR2: SEHNR and FQNEAQ (reference sequence). DNA for the CDR3: TGTGCCAGCAGCTTAGCAGGACTAGCGGGAAATCAGCAGTTCTTC. It specifies CASSLAGLAGNQQFF.

V gene TRBV5-1 combines with J gene TRBJ1-6; TRBD1 might be the D (5 bases). With 0 bases removed from V and 10 bases from J, the gap between germline ends came to 5 bases. CDR3 length: 12 amino acids. Germline V gene lookup returns CDR1 SGHRS and CDR2 YFSETQ. The CDR3 sequence is CASSLEGSPLHF. The DNA of the CDR3 is TGCGCCAGCAGCTTGGAGGGGTCACCCCTCCACTTT.

The V gene is TRBV7-2, the J gene TRBJ2-7; no reliable D call. Germline assignment: CDR1 SGHTA and CDR2 FQGNSA. CDR3 size: 13 residues. V dropped 5 bases and J dropped 6 bases, with 14 bases sitting between them. The CDR3 sequence is CASSVIILTEQYF. The CDR3 nucleotides read TGTGCCAGCAGCGTTATAATCTTGACCGAGCAGTACTTC.

The CDR3 sequence is CASSPTSSGANVLTF. The CDR3 nucleotides are TGCGCCAGCAGCCCCACTAGCTCTGGGGCCAACGTCCTGACTTTC. The chain uses TRBV5-1 and TRBJ2-6, with TRBD2 as a possible D gene (5 bases). The ends were cut back, 4 bases at V and 0 bases at J, with 8 bases in the middle. The germline V gene encodes CDR1 SGHRS and CDR2 YFSETQ. This CDR3 has 15 residues.

V usage is TRBV5-1 and J usage is TRBJ2-6, with D perhaps being TRBD1 or TRBD2 (5 bases each). Germline V gene data show CDR1 as SGHRS and CDR2 as YFSETQ. Trimming cost V 5 bases and J 2 bases, with 11 bases left between them. This CDR3 has 15 residues. The CDR3 region is CASSGSGPGANVLTF. The CDR3 DNA reads as TGCGCCAGCAGTGGCTCGGGGCCTGGGGCCAACGTCCTGACTTTC.

The chain is built from TRBV7-2 and TRBJ1-2, with D possibly matching TRBD1 (6 bases). Germline-derived CDR1 and CDR2 are SGHTA and FQGNSA. V shed 1 base and J shed 4 bases, with 10 bases lying between them. The CDR3 length is 14 residues. CDR3 in DNA: TGTGCCAGCAGCTTAGAACAGGGTGCCTATGGCTACACCTTC. It is translated as CASSLEQGAYGYTF.

CDR3 protein: CSVELGTEVQFF. CDR3 nucleotides: TGCAGCGTTGAACTGGGGACGGAGGTGCAGTTCTTC. The J gene is TRBJ2-1, the V gene TRBV29-1; D may correspond to TRBD1 or TRBD2 (5 bases each). The CDR3 runs to 12 residues. V was clipped by 2 bases and J by 12 bases, with 14 bases between them. Germline lookup yields CDR1 SQVTM and CDR2 ANQGSEA.

Only a few counts were recorded for this clone. The gene calls are TRBV29-1 and TRBJ1-4, with D tentatively TRBD1 (5 bases). CDR1 is SQVTM and CDR2 is ANQGSEA in the germline V gene. V lost 4 bases and J 4 bases, leaving 13 bases between the germline ends. The CDR3 spans 14 residues. The CDR3 DNA reads as TGCAGCGTTGTGGCGTTTGGGGGTAATGAAAAACTGTTTTTT. Its translation: CSVVAFGGNEKLFF.

The V gene is TRBV3-1 (or the pseudogene TRBV3-2), the J gene TRBJ2-5; no reliable D call. There are 15 residues in the CDR3. Germline V gives CDR1 LGHDT, CDR2 YNNKEL (reference sequence). Trimming took off 0 bases at V and 1 base at J, with 9 bases between the two ends. CDR3 amino acids: CASSQDSAGQETQYF. The CDR3 nucleotides read TGTGCCAGCAGCCAAGATAGTGCAGGCCAAGAGACCCAGTACTTC.

The rearrangement links TRBV7-2 to TRBJ2-1; 13 bases agree with TRBD2. CDR1 and CDR2 (germline): SGHTA, FQGNSA. V shed 1 base, J shed 3 bases, and the junction held 0 bases outside the gene matches. The CDR3 length is 16 residues. CDR3 nucleotide sequence: TGTGCCAGCAGCTTAGGGACTAGCGGGAGCTACAATGAGCAGTTCTTC. Its translation is CASSLGTSGSYNEQFF. Based on the CDR3 plus reference TRBV7-2 and TRBJ2-1, the full variable domain is GAGVSQSPSNKVTEKGKDVELRCDPISGHTALYWYRQSLGQGLEFLIYFQGNSAPDKSGLPSDRFSAERTGGSVSTLTIQRTQQEDSAVYLCASSLGTSGSYNEQFFGPGTRLTVL.

The chain is built from TRBV19 and TRBJ1-4, with unresolved D. Trimming cost V 2 bases and J 7 bases, with 14 bases left between them. Germline V gene lookup returns CDR1 LNHDA and CDR2 SQIVND (reference sequence). The CDR3 extends over 15 amino acids. CDR3 sequence (DNA): TGTGCCAGTAGTATAACAGCCTCGAGGACTGAAAAACTGTTTTTT. Translated, it gives CASSITASRTEKLFF. The full variable domain, its missing parts supplied by reference TRBV19 and TRBJ1-4, is DGGITQSPKYLFRKEGQNVTLSCEQNLNHDAMYWYRQDPGQGLRLIYYSQIVNDFQKGDIAEGYSVSREKKESFPLTVTSAQKNPTAFYLCASSITASRTEKLFFGSGTQLSVL.

The chain's CDR3 is CASSQTTGPTEAFF. CDR3 nucleotides: TGTGCCAGCAGCCAGACGACAGGGCCCACTGAAGCTTTCTTT. The rearrangement uses TRBV2 and TRBJ1-1; 7 bases map to TRBD1. The CDR3 totals 14 residues. CDR1 is SNHLY, CDR2 FYNNEI, per germline. V lost 6 bases to trimming and J lost 4 bases; unmatched junction nucleotides: 8.